This entry features one TCR beta chain sequence. What it binds is unknown. Profiles of TCR beta VDJ and CDR3 were generated from a genomic DNA template. TCRdb reprocessed the reads with MiXCR, giving one entry per CDR3 protein. The table has around 130,000 distinct CDR3 sequences, around 46% seen once. The CDR3 length is 15 residues. Germline assignment: CDR1 ENHRY and CDR2 SYGVKD. Trimming cost V 10 bases and J 5 bases; bases outside gene matches: 14. These data are taken from a study of CD8+CD57+ T cells in acquired aplastic anemia. Background on the study: There were roughly 9.8 million reads, on average, for CD4+ cells from healthy donors.

Findings and caveats of the study: Patient and control CD8+ Simpson's diversity was not significantly different.

Sequencing input: sorted CD4+, CD8+, or CD8+CD57+ T cells (not recorded which) from PBMCs. The chain has TRBV10-3 and TRBJ1-2, with 9 bases matching TRBD1. The source is a human donor in good health, serving as a control. The CDR3 is CATQPGTGTIYGYTF. The DNA of the CDR3 is TGTGCCACACAACCCGGGACAGGGACAATTTATGGCTACACCTTC.